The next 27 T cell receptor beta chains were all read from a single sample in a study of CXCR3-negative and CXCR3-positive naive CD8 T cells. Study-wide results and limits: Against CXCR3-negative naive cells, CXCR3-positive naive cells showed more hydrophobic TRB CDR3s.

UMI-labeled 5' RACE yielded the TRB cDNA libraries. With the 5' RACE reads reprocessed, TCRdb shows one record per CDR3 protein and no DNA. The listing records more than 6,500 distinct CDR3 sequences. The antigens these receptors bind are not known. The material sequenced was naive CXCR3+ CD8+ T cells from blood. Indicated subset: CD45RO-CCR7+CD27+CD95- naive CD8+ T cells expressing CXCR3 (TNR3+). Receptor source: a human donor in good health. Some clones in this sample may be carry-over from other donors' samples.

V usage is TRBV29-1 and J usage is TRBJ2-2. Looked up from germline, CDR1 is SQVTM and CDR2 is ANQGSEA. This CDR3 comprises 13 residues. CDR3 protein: CSVMDPYTGELFF.

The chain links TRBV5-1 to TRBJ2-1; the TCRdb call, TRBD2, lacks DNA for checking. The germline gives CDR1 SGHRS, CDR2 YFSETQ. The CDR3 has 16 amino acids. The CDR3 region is CASSTTSGRPDNEQFF.

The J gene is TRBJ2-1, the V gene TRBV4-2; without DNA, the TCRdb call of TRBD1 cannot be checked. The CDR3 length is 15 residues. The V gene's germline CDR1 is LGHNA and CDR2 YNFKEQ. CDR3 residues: CASSPSGEPYNEQFF.

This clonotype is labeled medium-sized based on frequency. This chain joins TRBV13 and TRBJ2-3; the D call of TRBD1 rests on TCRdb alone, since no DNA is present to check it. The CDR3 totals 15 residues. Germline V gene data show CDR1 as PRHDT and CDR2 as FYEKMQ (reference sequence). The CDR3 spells CASSNRDSYTDTQYF.

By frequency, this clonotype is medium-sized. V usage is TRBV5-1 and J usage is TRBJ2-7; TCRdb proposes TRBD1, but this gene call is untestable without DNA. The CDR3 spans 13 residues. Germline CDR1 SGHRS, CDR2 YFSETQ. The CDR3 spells CASSLGQGHEQYF.

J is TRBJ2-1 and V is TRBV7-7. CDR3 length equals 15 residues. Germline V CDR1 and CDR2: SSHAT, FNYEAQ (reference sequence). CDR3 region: CASSPGVQSLNEQFF.

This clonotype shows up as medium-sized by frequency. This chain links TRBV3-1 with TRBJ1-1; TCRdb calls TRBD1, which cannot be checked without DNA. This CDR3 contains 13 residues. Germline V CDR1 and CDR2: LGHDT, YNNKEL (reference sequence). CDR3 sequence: CASSVGRYTEAFF.

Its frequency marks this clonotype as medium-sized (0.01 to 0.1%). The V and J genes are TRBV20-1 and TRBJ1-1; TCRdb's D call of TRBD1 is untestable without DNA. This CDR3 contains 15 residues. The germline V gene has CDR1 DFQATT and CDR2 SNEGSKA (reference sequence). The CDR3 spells CSASVPDRGLTEAFF.

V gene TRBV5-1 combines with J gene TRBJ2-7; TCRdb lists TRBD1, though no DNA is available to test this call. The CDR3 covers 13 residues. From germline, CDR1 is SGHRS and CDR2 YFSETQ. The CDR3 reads CASLIGGGLEQYF.

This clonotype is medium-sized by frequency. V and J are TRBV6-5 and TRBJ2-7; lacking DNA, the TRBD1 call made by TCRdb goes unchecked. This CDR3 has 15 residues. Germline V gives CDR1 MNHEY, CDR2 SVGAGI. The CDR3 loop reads CASSQPRTSTYEQYF.

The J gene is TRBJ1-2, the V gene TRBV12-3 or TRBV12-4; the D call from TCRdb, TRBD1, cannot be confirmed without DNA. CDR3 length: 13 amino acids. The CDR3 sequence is CASTWDRGLGYTF.

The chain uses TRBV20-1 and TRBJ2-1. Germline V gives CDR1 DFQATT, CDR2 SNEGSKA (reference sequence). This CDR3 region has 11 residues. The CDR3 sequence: CSATTSNEQFF.

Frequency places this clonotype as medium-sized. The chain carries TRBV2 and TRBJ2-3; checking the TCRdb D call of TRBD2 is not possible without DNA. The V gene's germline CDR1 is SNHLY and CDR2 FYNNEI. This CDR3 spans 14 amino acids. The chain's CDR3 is CASIGSGGTDTQYF.

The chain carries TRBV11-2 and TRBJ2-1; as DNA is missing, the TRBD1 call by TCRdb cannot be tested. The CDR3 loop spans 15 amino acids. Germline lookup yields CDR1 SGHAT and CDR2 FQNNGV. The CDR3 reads CASSLARNGGNEQFF.

CDR3 protein: CSVEDLAVQQFF. This chain uses TRBV29-1 with TRBJ2-1. Germline-derived CDR1 and CDR2 are SQVTM and ANQGSEA. The CDR3 length is 12 residues.

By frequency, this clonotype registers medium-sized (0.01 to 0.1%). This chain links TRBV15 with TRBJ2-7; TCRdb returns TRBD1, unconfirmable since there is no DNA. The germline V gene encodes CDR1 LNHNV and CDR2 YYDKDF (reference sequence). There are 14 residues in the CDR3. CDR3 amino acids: CATAPGTGGYEQYF.

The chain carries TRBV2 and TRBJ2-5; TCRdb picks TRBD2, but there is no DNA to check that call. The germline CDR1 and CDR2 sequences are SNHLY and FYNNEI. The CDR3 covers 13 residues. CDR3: CASKGPARETQYF.

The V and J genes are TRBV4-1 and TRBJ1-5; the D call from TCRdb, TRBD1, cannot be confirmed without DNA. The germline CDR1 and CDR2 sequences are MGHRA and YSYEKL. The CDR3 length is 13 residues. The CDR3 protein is CASSQVPEQPQHF.

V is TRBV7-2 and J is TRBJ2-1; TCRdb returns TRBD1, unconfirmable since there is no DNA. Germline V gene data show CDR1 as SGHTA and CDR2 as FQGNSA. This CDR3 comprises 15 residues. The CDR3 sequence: CASSLANRPNNEQFF.

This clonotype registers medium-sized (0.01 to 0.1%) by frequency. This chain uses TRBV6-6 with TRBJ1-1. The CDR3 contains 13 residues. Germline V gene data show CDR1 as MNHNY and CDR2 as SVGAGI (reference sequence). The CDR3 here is CASSLGLNTEAFF.

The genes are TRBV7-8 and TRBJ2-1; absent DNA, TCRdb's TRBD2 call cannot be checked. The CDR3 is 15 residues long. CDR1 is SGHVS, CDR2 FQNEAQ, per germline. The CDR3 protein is CASSHTSGSHNEQFF.

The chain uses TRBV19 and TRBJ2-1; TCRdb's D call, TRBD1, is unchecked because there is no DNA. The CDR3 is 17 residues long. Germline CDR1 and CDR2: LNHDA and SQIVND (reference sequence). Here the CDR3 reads CASRGTGAYSSYNEQFF.

This chain's CDR3 is CATTPSANTGELFF. V usage is TRBV5-6 and J usage is TRBJ2-2. The CDR3 length is 14 residues. The V gene's germline CDR1 is SGHDT and CDR2 YYEEEE.

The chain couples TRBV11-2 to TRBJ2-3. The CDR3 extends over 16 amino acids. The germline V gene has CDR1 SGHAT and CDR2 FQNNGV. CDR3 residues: CASSSGGGVSTDTQYF.

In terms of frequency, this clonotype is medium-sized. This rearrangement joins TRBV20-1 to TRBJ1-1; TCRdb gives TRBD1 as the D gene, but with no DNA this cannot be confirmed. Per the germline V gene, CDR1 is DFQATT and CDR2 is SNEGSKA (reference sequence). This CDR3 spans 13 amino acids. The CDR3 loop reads CSARDRVWTEAFF.

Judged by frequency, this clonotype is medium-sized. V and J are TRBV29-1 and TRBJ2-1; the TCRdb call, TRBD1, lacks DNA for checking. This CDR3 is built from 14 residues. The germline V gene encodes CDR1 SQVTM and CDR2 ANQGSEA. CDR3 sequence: CSVTRGGTYNEQFF.

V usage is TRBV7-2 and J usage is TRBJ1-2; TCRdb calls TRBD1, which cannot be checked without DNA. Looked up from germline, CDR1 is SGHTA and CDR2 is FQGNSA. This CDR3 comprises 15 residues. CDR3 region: CASSFGYGASDGYTF.